This TCR beta chain is from a study of T-cell reconstitution after alpha-beta-depleted transplantation in children. TCRbeta library preparation incorporated unique molecular identifiers. One entry per CDR3 protein results from TCRdb running MiXCR on the PCR reads. The profile shows hundreds of thousands of distinct CDR3 sequences, about 10% of them singletons. This clonotype was detected a few times. Antigen specificity is unknown. Study-level results: Expanded graft clones numbering several hundred reportedly gave rise to alpha-beta T cells about two months after transplant.

The CDR3 is 13 residues long. V lost 3 bases, J lost 6 bases, and 10 bases lay in between. Germline V gene sequence: CDR1 KGHSH, CDR2 LQKENI. This clonotype originated in a child aged 2 to 15 with inherited bone marrow failure, due to receive a stem cell transplant. The chain carries TRBV18 and TRBJ2-3; D unresolved. The sequencing here drew on PBMCs, taken before TCRalphabeta/CD19-depleted stem cell transplant. For the CDR3, the DNA is TGTGCCAGCTCACCCCGTGTACCGGATACGCAGTATTTT. It specifies CASSPRVPDTQYF. Looking up the rest from reference TRBV18 and TRBJ2-3 gives the full variable domain: NAGVMQNPRHLVRRRGQEARLRCSPMKGHSHVYWYRQLPEEGLKFMVYLQKENIIDESGMPKERFSAEFPKEGPSILRIQQVVRGDSAAYFCASSPRVPDTQYFGPGTRLTVL.